This TCR beta chain is from a study of OX40 agonist ivuxolimab in advanced cancers. Study summary: One hepatocellular carcinoma and a couple of cutaneous melanoma patients partially responded.

Patients had blood sampled at baseline and again on cycle 4 day 1 and cycle 7 day 1. Whole-study results and caveats: Certain nonresponders likewise exhibited a low normalized T-cell clonal expansion.

J lost 6 bases, V lost 3 bases, and 3 bases had no gene match. CDR3 length: 14 amino acids. The V gene's germline CDR1 is SGHVS and CDR2 FNYEAQ. Turning to this clone: The target antigen is unknown.

Measured with immunoSEQ multiplex PCR; TCRdb has only the in-frame clones, and not every one. The sample records approximately 82,000 clones, approximately 88% being singletons. The material was CD4+ or CD8+ T cells sorted from blood, obtained in a trial of the OX40 agonist ivuxolimab. The source of this sequence is an adult with an advanced solid tumor such as melanoma, head and neck, liver or kidney cancer. The V call is TRBV7-6, the J call TRBJ1-4, with TRBD1 identical over 8 bases. The CDR3 protein is CASSLTTGDEKLFF. The CDR3 nucleotides read TGTGCCAGCAGCTTGACGACAGGGGATGAAAAACTGTTTTTT.